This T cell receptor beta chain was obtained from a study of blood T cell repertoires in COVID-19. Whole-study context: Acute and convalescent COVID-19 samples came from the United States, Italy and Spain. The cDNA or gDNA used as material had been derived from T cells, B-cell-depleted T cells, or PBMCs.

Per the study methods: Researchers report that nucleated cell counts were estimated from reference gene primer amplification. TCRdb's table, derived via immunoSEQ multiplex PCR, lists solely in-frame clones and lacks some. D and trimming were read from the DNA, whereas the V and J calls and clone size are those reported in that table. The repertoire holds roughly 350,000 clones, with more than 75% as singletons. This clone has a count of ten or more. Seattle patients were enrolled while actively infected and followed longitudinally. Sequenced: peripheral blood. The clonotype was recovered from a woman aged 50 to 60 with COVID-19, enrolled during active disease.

In DNA form, the CDR3 reads TGTGCCAGCAGCTTACAGGTCTCCGAGCAGTACTTC. Amino acids: CASSLQVSEQYF. The V call is TRBV7-2, the J call TRBJ2-7; no clear D. CDR1 and CDR2 (germline): SGHTA, FQGNSA. The CDR3 has 12 amino acids. Trimming cost V 2 bases and J 6 bases, with 8 bases left between them.